The 8 T cell receptor beta chains reported below all come from one sample, sequenced in a study of OX40 agonist ivuxolimab in advanced cancers. Profiling relied on immunoSEQ multiplex PCR, and the TCRdb table lists in-frame clones only, not all of them. The sample shows over 25,000 clones, roughly 80% of them seen only once. The specimen comprised CD4+ or CD8+ T cells sorted from blood, sampled in a trial of the OX40 agonist ivuxolimab. These receptors were obtained from an adult with an advanced solid tumor such as melanoma, head and neck, liver or kidney cancer.

The table lists this clone with a few counts. The chain links TRBV29-1 to TRBJ2-1, with D unclear. The V end lost 0 bases, the J end lost 0 bases, and 15 bases lay between the germline ends. This CDR3 is 17 amino acids long. Germline V CDR1 and CDR2: SQVTM, ANQGSEA. CDR3 DNA sequence: TGCAGCGTTGAAGATCTGGGTGGGTGGAGCTCCTACAATGAGCAGTTCTTC. This encodes CSVEDLGGWSSYNEQFF.

The gene calls are TRBV29-1 and TRBJ2-7; 8 bases line up with TRBD2. Losses at the gene ends were 6 bases for V and 2 bases for J; bases not matched to a gene: 15. Germline V gene data show CDR1 as SQVTM and CDR2 as ANQGSEA. This CDR3 is built from 16 residues. CDR3 amino acids: CSVLGVAGGTAYEQYF. The CDR3, as DNA: TGCAGCGTCCTTGGGGTCGCGGGGGGCACGGCCTACGAGCAGTACTTC.

The V call is TRBV19, the J call TRBJ1-3; D remains ambiguous. Between the trimmed V and J ends, which lost 5 bases and 1 base, there was a span of 9 bases. The CDR3 contains 14 residues. From germline, CDR1 is LNHDA and CDR2 SQIVND (reference sequence). The CDR3 bases are TGTGCCAGTAGTTGGAAGTCGTCTGGAAACACCATATATTTT. As protein: CASSWKSSGNTIYF.

The chain combines TRBV11-2 with TRBJ2-1; D unclear. With 1 base removed from V and 2 bases from J, the gap between germline ends came to 9 bases. Germline values: CDR1 SGHAT, CDR2 FQNNGV. The length of the CDR3 is 15 residues. For the CDR3, the DNA is TGTGCCAGCAGCTTAGGGTACAGTACCTACAATGAGCAGTTCTTC. As protein: CASSLGYSTYNEQFF. Variable domain in full (rest from reference TRBV11-2 and TRBJ2-1): EAGVAQSPRYKIIEKRQSVAFWCNPISGHATLYWYQQILGQGPKLLIQFQNNGVVDDSQLPKDRFSAERLKGVDSTLKIQPAKLEDSAVYLCASSLGYSTYNEQFFGPGTRLTVL.

The J gene is TRBJ2-7, the V gene TRBV6-1, with D possibly matching TRBD2 (6 bases). This CDR3 spans 18 amino acids. V was pared by 2 bases and J by 1 base, with 21 bases between. Germline CDR1 is MNHNS and CDR2 is SASEGT. The CDR3, as DNA: TGTGCCAGCAGTGAAAATTTATGGCGGGGAGAGGGATCCTACGAGCAGTACTTC. Protein sequence: CASSENLWRGEGSYEQYF.

V is TRBV30 and J is TRBJ2-2; TRBD1 matches at 10 bases. The germline V gene encodes CDR1 GTSNPN and CDR2 SVGIG (reference sequence). The CDR3 runs 14 residues. The trim removed 3 bases at V and 6 bases at J, leaving 4 bases unmatched. DNA of the CDR3: TGTGCCTGGAGGGGCGGACAGGGGGCCGGGGAGCTGTTTTTT. This codes for CAWRGGQGAGELFF. Variable domain in full (rest from reference TRBV30 and TRBJ2-2): SQTIHQWPATLVQPVGSPLSLECTVEGTSNPNLYWYRQAAGRGLQLLFYSVGIGQISSEVPQNLSASRPQDRQFILSSKKLLLSDSGFYLCAWRGGQGAGELFFGEGSRLTVL.

This clone was counted between two and nine times. The chain is built from TRBV5-6 and TRBJ2-5, with 11 bases that match TRBD2. Germline CDR1 is SGHDT and CDR2 is YYEEEE. This CDR3 has 16 residues. V gave up 4 bases and J gave up 5 bases; unmatched junction bases: 10. This CDR3 reads CASSKALAGVGETQYF. CDR3 coding DNA: TGTGCCAGCAGCAAGGCACTAGCGGGGGTTGGGGAGACCCAGTACTTC.

This chain connects TRBV29-1 to TRBJ2-7; perhaps TRBD1 as D (5 bases). Germline V lookup: CDR1 SQVTM, CDR2 ANQGSEA. With 1 base removed from V and 4 bases from J, the gap between germline ends came to 17 bases. CDR3 length: 15 amino acids. The CDR3, as DNA: TGCAGCGTTGAAGGTCTTGTGGGGCTGGGGTACGAGCAGTACTTC. It is translated as CSVEGLVGLGYEQYF.